The clone carrying this T cell receptor (beta chain) was counted at least ten times. The CDR3 contains 13 residues. Germline CDR1 reads SGHTA; CDR2 reads FQGTGA. V was trimmed by 5 bases and J by 4 bases, leaving 9 bases between them. From RNA, the CDR3 regions of TCR beta chains were amplified and sequenced. HTBI primers were employed in first-round RT-PCR, then a second-round multiplex PCR followed. Each CDR3 protein is one row after TCRdb ran MiXCR on the multiplex PCR reads. The data hold about 480,000 distinct CDR3 sequences, with 13% to 15% observed a single time. This sample stems from a study of Graves' ophthalmopathy and Graves' hyperthyroidism. As for the study in general: Investigators collected peripheral blood at initial diagnosis, before any treatment was given.

Sequencing input: blood. The chain carries TRBV7-3 and TRBJ1-3; D gene uncertain. The sequence derives from a woman aged 30 to 39 with Graves' ophthalmopathy. CDR3 in DNA: TGTGCCAGCAGCAATCAAGCAGGAAACACCATATATTTT. Protein product: CASSNQAGNTIYF.